The 17 T cell receptor beta chains below all came from one sample that was sequenced in a study of regulatory T cells in long-lasting Graves disease. The time point was: newly diagnosed GD, antithyroid drugs for less than 3 months. PBMC-extracted RNA yielded the TCR library. Construction of TCR beta libraries relied on iRepertoire HTBI primers and on Arm-PCR targeting CDR3 regions. TCRdb itself ran the multiplex PCR reads through MiXCR, one entry per CDR3 protein. The sample lists about 450,000 distinct CDR3 sequences, approximately 14% seen once, with roughly a sixth in the top ten. The sample was also reused in another study, on T cells in Graves' hyperthyroidism and ophthalmopathy.

The source was peripheral blood mononuclear cells (PBMCs), collected at new diagnosis, from a patient treated with antithyroid drugs. The origin of the receptors is a woman aged 50 to 65 with Graves disease.

This clonotype appeared many times. This chain links TRBV5-4 with TRBJ2-7; possibly TRBD2 for D (6 bases). The germline V gene has CDR1 SGHNT and CDR2 YYREEE (reference sequence). The length of the CDR3 is 15 residues. Trimming took 5 bases from V and 5 from J, leaving 20 bases between them. This chain's CDR3 is CASRMSRDLNHEQYF. CDR3 bases: TGTGCCAGCAGGATGAGCCGGGACTTAAACCACGAGCAGTACTTC.

This clonotype was found a few times. The chain is built from TRBV20-1 and TRBJ2-3; TRBD1 agrees at 10 bases. This CDR3 has 16 residues. Germline-derived CDR1 and CDR2 are DFQATT and SNEGSKA (reference sequence). V shed 6 bases, J shed 0 bases, and the junction held 9 bases outside the gene matches. The CDR3 nucleotides are TGCAGTGCGGAGCCGGGACAGGGGACCAGCACAGATACGCAGTATTTT. Protein sequence: CSAEPGQGTSTDTQYF.

This clonotype occurred a few times. The chain couples TRBV19 to TRBJ2-7; D unresolved. The V and J ends lost 3 bases and 2 bases respectively, with 8 bases between them. In germline, CDR1 is LNHDA, CDR2 SQIVND (reference sequence). This CDR3 spans 13 amino acids. The CDR3 DNA sequence: TGTGCCAGTAGTATCAGCCCGACCTACGAGCAGTACTTC. This sequence encodes CASSISPTYEQYF.

The V and J genes are TRBV9 and TRBJ2-7, with a tentative D call TRBD2 (5 bases). The V gene lost 0 bases and the J gene lost 4 bases, with 14 bases spanning the gap. Germline assignment: CDR1 SGDLS and CDR2 YYNGEE. The length of the CDR3 is 15 residues. The CDR3 loop reads CASSVDPGGRYEQYF. CDR3 coding DNA: TGTGCCAGCAGCGTAGATCCCGGCGGGCGATACGAGCAGTACTTC.

Many counts were recorded for this clonotype. The rearrangement joins TRBV5-1 to TRBJ2-3; a weak D match, TRBD1 (5 bases). CDR1 and CDR2 from the germline V gene are SGHRS and YFSETQ. V shed 0 bases and J shed 2 bases, with 13 bases lying between them. The CDR3 runs 16 residues. CDR3 sequence (DNA): TGCGCCAGCAGCTTGGCCGTGGCAGGGAACACAGATACGCAGTATTTT. Its translation is CASSLAVAGNTDTQYF.

This clonotype was picked up many times. The chain carries TRBV2 and TRBJ2-3; D is unclear. CDR1 is SNHLY and CDR2 is FYNNEI in the germline V gene. Trimming took off 6 bases at V and 2 bases at J, with 12 bases between the two ends. The CDR3 sequence is 14 residues long. The CDR3: CASRKDLSTDTQYF. The CDR3 nucleotides read TGTGCCAGCAGAAAGGACCTTTCCACAGATACGCAGTATTTT.

The sample holds a few counts of this clonotype. V usage is TRBV9 and J usage is TRBJ2-2; 11 nucleotides line up with TRBD2. CDR1 and CDR2 from the germline V gene are SGDLS and YYNGEE. Trimming at V came to 4 bases and at J to 5 bases, leaving 10 bases not matched to a gene. The CDR3 is 17 residues long. This CDR3 reads CASSPYSGRAVTGELFF. CDR3 coding DNA: TGTGCCAGCAGCCCTTATAGCGGGAGGGCCGTTACCGGGGAGCTGTTTTTT.

This clonotype appeared many times. The chain couples TRBV18 to TRBJ2-5, with no clear D. From germline, CDR1 is KGHSH and CDR2 LQKENI. The CDR3 consists of 14 residues. The ends were cut back, 0 bases at V and 5 bases at J, with 10 bases in the middle. CDR3 region: CASSPPALRETQYF. The CDR3 nucleotides read TGTGCCAGCTCACCACCGGCGCTCAGGGAGACCCAGTACTTC.

This clonotype was seen many times. The chain links TRBV5-1 to TRBJ1-1; D is unresolved. In germline, CDR1 is SGHRS, CDR2 YFSETQ. CDR3 size: 18 residues. V lost 4 bases and J 0 bases, leaving 22 bases between the germline ends. As DNA, the CDR3 is TGCGCCAGCAGCCGGGATCCGACCGGTAGAGGGATGAACACTGAAGCTTTCTTT. This encodes CASSRDPTGRGMNTEAFF.

This clonotype showed up many times. This chain connects TRBV5-1 to TRBJ2-1; 13 bases fit TRBD2. The CDR3 contains 15 residues. CDR1 is SGHRS, CDR2 YFSETQ, per germline. The V segment lost 2 bases and the J segment 6 bases; nucleotides outside the gene matches: 2. The CDR3 loop is CASSFGLAGVNEQFF. As DNA, the CDR3 is TGCGCCAGCAGCTTCGGACTAGCGGGAGTCAATGAGCAGTTCTTC.

Many counts were recorded for this clonotype. J is TRBJ2-1 and V is TRBV11-2; D tentatively fits TRBD1 or TRBD2 (5 bases each). V shed 5 bases and J shed 5 bases, with 19 bases lying between them. The CDR3 spans 16 residues. Germline CDR1 and CDR2: SGHAT and FQNNGV. The DNA for the CDR3 is TGTGCCAGCAGCCCGTCGAGGGACGTGGCCAACAATGAGCAGTTCTTC. Translated: CASSPSRDVANNEQFF.

This clonotype was counted many times. CDR3 residues: CAWSVRIGGRSYTF. CDR3 sequence (DNA): TGTGCCTGGAGTGTAAGGATCGGAGGGAGAAGCTACACCTTC. The chain recombines TRBV30 with TRBJ1-2; D call uncertain. The CDR3 length is 14 residues. Trimming removed 0 bases from V and 9 bases from J, with 17 bases in between. Germline assignment: CDR1 GTSNPN and CDR2 SVGIG (reference sequence).

J is TRBJ2-2 and V is TRBV20-1; D gene ambiguous. There are 16 residues in the CDR3. Per germline, CDR1 DFQATT and CDR2 SNEGSKA (reference sequence). V was clipped by 0 bases and J by 0 bases, with 11 bases between them. CDR3: CSARDRYPANTGELFF. CDR3 DNA: TGCAGTGCTAGAGATAGATATCCAGCGAACACCGGGGAGCTGTTTTTT.

This clonotype was observed a handful of times. V gene TRBV25-1 combines with J gene TRBJ1-2; 9 bases are a match to TRBD1. The trim removed 1 base at V and 4 bases at J, leaving 4 bases unmatched. The CDR3 totals 15 residues. Germline V gene lookup returns CDR1 MGHDK and CDR2 SYGVNS. The CDR3 DNA follows: TGTGCCAGCAGTGAATGGGACAGGGAGGGCTATGGCTACACCTTC. The encoded protein is CASSEWDREGYGYTF.

This clonotype appeared many times. V usage is TRBV6-1 and J usage is TRBJ1-1; unclear D gene. Trimming took off 6 bases at V and 1 base at J, with 15 bases between the two ends. The CDR3 covers 15 residues. Germline loops: CDR1 MNHNS, CDR2 SASEGT. CDR3 sequence (DNA): TGTGCCAGCAGCTGGGTGGGCGACGGGAACACTGAAGCTTTCTTT. Translated, it gives CASSWVGDGNTEAFF.

This clonotype was counted a few times. V gene TRBV5-4 combines with J gene TRBJ1-6, with D unclear. CDR3 length equals 15 residues. Germline V CDR1 and CDR2: SGHNT, YYREEE (reference sequence). V lost 1 base and J lost 2, with 7 bases in between. CDR3 in DNA: TGTGCCAGCAGCTTGTCGACAACCTATAATTCACCCCTCCACTTT. It yields the protein CASSLSTTYNSPLHF.

This clonotype has a handful of counts. This rearrangement joins TRBV20-1 to TRBJ2-3; TRBD2 matches at 11 bases. Germline trimming cut 6 bases from V and 3 bases from J; bases unmatched to any gene: 14. The CDR3 is 17 residues long. Germline CDR1 and CDR2: DFQATT and SNEGSKA (reference sequence). CDR3 coding DNA: TGCAGTGCAAACTCCTTACTAGCGGGAGAGGGAACAGATACGCAGTATTTT. As protein: CSANSLLAGEGTDTQYF.